The source of this TCR beta chain is a study of blood T cell repertoires in COVID-19. Study-wide context: Sites in the United States, Italy and Spain provided acute and convalescent COVID-19 samples. Sources were T cells, B-cell-depleted T cells, or PBMCs; the material itself was cDNA or gDNA.

As handled by the study authors: Estimates of nucleated cell counts were drawn from the amplification of reference gene primers. Clones were sequenced by immunoSEQ multiplex PCR, and TCRdb holds only the in-frame ones, with some missing. That table is the source of V, J and clone size, and D and trimming were worked out from the DNA. The sample lists some 120,000 clones, 88% seen once, with about 1.5% in the top ten. The TCR comes from a human donor in a cohort sampled during active COVID-19. The specimen was peripheral blood.

The CDR3 DNA follows: TGTGCCAGCAGACGGACAGAGATCACCTACGAGCAGTACTTC. It encodes CASRRTEITYEQYF. The gene calls are TRBV28 and TRBJ2-7, with D perhaps TRBD1 (6 bases). The CDR3 has 14 amino acids. Germline assignment: CDR1 MDHEN and CDR2 SYDVKM. V gave up 6 bases and J gave up 2 bases, with 14 bases separating them.